The 31 T cell receptor beta chains reported below all come from one sample, sequenced in a study of memory CD4+ T cells and cytomegalovirus serostatus. Single viable CD3+CD4+CD8-CD45RO+ cells were sorted as the memory CD4+ T cells. The data were produced by immunoSEQ multiplex PCR, yet TCRdb's version contains in-frame clones alone and is incomplete. The table lists 45,000 to 55,000 clones, around 78% of them singletons. The sequencing input was memory CD4+ T cells from blood. The origin of the receptors is an adult in good health and CMV-seronegative.

The chain is built from TRBV6-5 and TRBJ2-5; the D gene is possibly TRBD2 (5 bases). The better agreement between TRBJ2-7 and the DNA end casts doubt on the J call. Germline V gene lookup returns CDR1 MNHEY and CDR2 SVGAGI. The CDR3 is 15 amino acids. The CDR3 is CASSYLSVIAYEQYF. DNA of the CDR3: TGTGCCAGCAGTTACCTTAGCGTTATTGCCTACGAGCAGTACTTC.

Concerning this clone: Being one base from a much bigger clone, this may be a read error. This sequence joins TRBV11-3 and TRBJ2-2; the D gene is possibly TRBD1 (5 bases). Germline V gives CDR1 SGHNT, CDR2 YENEEA. V was clipped by 5 bases and J by 1 base, with 8 bases between them. This CDR3 has 14 residues. The CDR3 coding sequence is TGTGCCAGCAGCCGACAGAGGAACACCGGGGAGCTGTTTTTT. Protein product: CASSRQRNTGELFF.

This clone has more than one count but fewer than ten. This chain joins TRBV9 and TRBJ1-6, with 7 bases identical to TRBD1. Germline V gene data show CDR1 as SGDLS and CDR2 as YYNGEE. With 4 bases clipped from V and 6 bases from J, the junction kept 4 bases outside the gene matches. The CDR3 covers 14 residues. As DNA, the CDR3 is TGTGCCAGCAGCTCACGACAGGGTAATTCACCCCTCCACTTT. Its protein is CASSSRQGNSPLHF.

The chain links TRBV6-6 to TRBJ1-1; maybe TRBD1 (6 bases). CDR1 and CDR2 from the germline V gene are MNHNY and SVGAGI (reference sequence). Trimming removed 0 bases at V and 2 bases at J, with 7 bases between. This CDR3 contains 14 residues. Here the CDR3 DNA reads TGTGCCAGCAGTTACTCGACAGGTAACACTGAAGCTTTCTTT. It yields the protein CASSYSTGNTEAFF.

This rearrangement joins TRBV2 to TRBJ2-6, with 7 bases lining up with TRBD2. This CDR3 is 18 amino acids long. V dropped 8 bases and J dropped 0; count of bases not matched to a gene: 13. Germline V gives CDR1 SNHLY, CDR2 FYNNEI. The CDR3 here is CASDTLPRGISGANVLTF. The CDR3 DNA reads TGTGCCAGCGATACACTCCCGCGGGGGATCTCTGGGGCCAACGTCCTGACTTTC. The full variable domain, in which reference TRBV2 and TRBJ2-6 provide the parts outside the CDR3, is EPEVTQTPSHQVTQMGQEVILRCVPISNHLYFYWYRQILGQKVEFLVSFYNNEISEKSEIFDDQFSVERPDGSNFTLKIRSTKLEDSAMYFCASDTLPRGISGANVLTFGAGSRLTVL.

The chain combines TRBV15 with TRBJ2-2, with 10 bases aligning to TRBD2. This CDR3 has 16 amino acids. The V gene end was trimmed by 5 bases and the J gene end by 2 bases; junction bases not matched to a gene: 5. Germline V gives CDR1 LNHNV, CDR2 YYDKDF (reference sequence). In nucleotides, the CDR3 is TGTGCCACCAGCTTGCCTAGCGGGGGCAACACCGGGGAGCTGTTTTTT. It codes for CATSLPSGGNTGELFF.

The J gene is TRBJ2-5, the V gene TRBV19; TRBD2 aligns across 8 bases. V gave up 8 bases and J gave up 4 bases; unmatched junction bases: 0. This CDR3 has 11 residues. Germline CDR1 reads LNHDA; CDR2 reads SQIVND (reference sequence). As DNA, the CDR3 is TGTGCCAGTCGGGGGGGAGAGACCCAGTACTTC. Residues: CASRGGETQYF. The full variable domain, in which reference TRBV19 and TRBJ2-5 provide the parts outside the CDR3, is DGGITQSPKYLFRKEGQNVTLSCEQNLNHDAMYWYRQDPGQGLRLIYYSQIVNDFQKGDIAEGYSVSREKKESFPLTVTSAQKNPTAFYLCASRGGETQYFGPGTRLLVL.

The chain carries TRBV6-5 and TRBJ2-5; D gene ambiguous. Germline V gene sequence: CDR1 MNHEY, CDR2 SVGAGI. The V and J ends lost 2 bases and 5 bases respectively, with 18 bases between them. This CDR3 contains 16 residues. The DNA for the CDR3 is TGTGCCAGCAGTTACACCGCCTTTGGCAGTTCGGAGACCCAGTACTTC. Encoded protein: CASSYTAFGSSETQYF.

The chain combines TRBV27 with TRBJ1-2; D remains unclear. The CDR3 length is 14 residues. Looked up from germline, CDR1 is MNHEY and CDR2 is SMNVEV (reference sequence). V lost 7 bases and J lost 7, with 19 bases in between. The CDR3 sequence is CASTYSPLGFGYTF. The CDR3, as DNA: TGTGCCAGCACCTACTCCCCCCTCGGATTTGGCTACACCTTC.

The chain joins TRBV19 to TRBJ1-5; TRBD1 aligns across 9 bases. CDR1 and CDR2 from the germline V gene are LNHDA and SQIVND (reference sequence). The CDR3 is 16 residues long. The junction had 9 bases not matched to a gene; V was cut back by 6 bases and J by 3 bases. The CDR3 DNA reads TGTGCCAGTAGATCGGGGGGACAGGGTTACAATCAGCCCCAGCATTTT. Protein: CASRSGGQGYNQPQHF.

The chain employs TRBV7-2 and TRBJ2-7; 9 bases fit TRBD1. V trimming: 7 bases; J trimming: 3 bases; junction bases outside the gene matches: 10. This CDR3 comprises 15 residues. The germline V gene has CDR1 SGHTA and CDR2 FQGNSA. CDR3 protein: CASIKGGTGLYEQYF. The CDR3 DNA reads TGTGCCAGCATTAAGGGGGGGACAGGGCTCTACGAGCAGTACTTC.

This clone was seen just once. The chain joins TRBV6-4 to TRBJ2-6; D ambiguous. The CDR3 is 14 residues long. Trimming cost V 3 bases and J 4 bases, with 7 bases left between them. Germline lookup yields CDR1 MRHNA and CDR2 SNTAGT. CDR3 DNA: TGTGCCAGCAGTGAAGGCGGAGGGGCCAACGTCCTGACTTTC. Translating it yields CASSEGGGANVLTF.

The CDR3 DNA reads TGCGCCAGCAGCCCCGGACAGCCCTCCTACGAGCAGTACTTC. Translated: CASSPGQPSYEQYF. The chain has TRBV5-1 and TRBJ2-7, with D maybe TRBD1 (6 bases). Per the germline V gene, CDR1 is SGHRS and CDR2 is YFSETQ. Trimming removed 4 bases from V and 0 bases from J, with 11 bases in between. This CDR3 is built from 14 residues.

The chain has TRBV6-5 and TRBJ1-5; the match to TRBD1 covers 10 bases. The germline gives CDR1 MNHEY, CDR2 SVGAGI. With V trimmed by 2 bases and J by 2 bases, 0 bases remained unmatched. The length of the CDR3 is 15 residues. The DNA of the CDR3 is TGTGCCAGCAGTTACGGGACAGGGGGCAATCAGCCCCAGCATTTT. This sequence encodes CASSYGTGGNQPQHF.

This clone came up once. This chain joins TRBV7-2 and TRBJ1-6, with unresolved D. Deletions cut 6 bases from V and 4 bases from J, with 10 bases between. CDR1 is SGHTA and CDR2 is FQGNSA in the germline V gene. The CDR3 spans 14 residues. This chain's CDR3 is CASRTTGYNSPLHF. CDR3 nucleotide sequence: TGTGCCAGCAGAACCACGGGTTATAATTCACCCCTCCACTTT.

This chain connects TRBV7-2 to TRBJ1-6; no clear D. The CDR3 totals 13 residues. Trimming cost V 0 bases and J 12 bases, with 9 bases left between them. In germline, CDR1 is SGHTA, CDR2 FQGNSA. The CDR3 DNA follows: TGTGCCAGCAGCTTAGCACAGAGCATACCCCTCCACTTT. Encoded protein: CASSLAQSIPLHF.

This chain joins TRBV11-2 and TRBJ2-7; TRBD2 is a possible D gene (6 bases). This CDR3 has 13 amino acids. The germline V gene has CDR1 SGHAT and CDR2 FQNNGV. Trimming took 5 bases from V and 7 from J, leaving 15 bases between them. The CDR3 coding sequence is TGTGCCAGCAGCCTCCGGAGCGCGGGGGAGCAGTACTTC. This translates into CASSLRSAGEQYF.

The CDR3 region is CASSSEGGQGHYEQYF. Here the CDR3 DNA reads TGTGCCAGCTCATCCGAGGGGGGACAGGGACACTACGAGCAGTACTTC. This chain links TRBV28 with TRBJ2-7, with 9 bases aligning to TRBD1. The CDR3 runs 16 residues. V was clipped by 8 bases and J by 3 bases; unmatched bases: 14. Germline CDR1 is MDHEN and CDR2 is SYDVKM.

The V gene is TRBV6-1, the J gene TRBJ1-5; D is possibly TRBD1 (5 bases). Trimming stripped 6 bases from V and 6 bases from J, with 12 bases between. From germline, CDR1 is MNHNS and CDR2 SASEGT. This CDR3 contains 13 residues. CDR3 residues: CASSPSGTQPQHF. The CDR3 coding sequence is TGTGCCAGCAGCCCCTCCGGGACTCAGCCCCAGCATTTT.

This clone was recorded only once. In nucleotides, the CDR3 is TGTGCCAGCAGCTCAGGCTATCAAGAGACCCAGTACTTC. It is translated as CASSSGYQETQYF. The chain combines TRBV5-4 with TRBJ2-5; D is uncertain. V dropped 3 bases and J dropped 2 bases, with 8 bases sitting between them. The CDR3 runs to 13 residues. CDR1 and CDR2 from the germline V gene are SGHNT and YYREEE (reference sequence). The complete variable domain, with remaining parts taken from reference TRBV5-4 and TRBJ2-5, reads ETGVTQSPTHLIKTRGQQVTLRCSSQSGHNTVSWYQQALGQGPQFIFQYYREEENGRGNFPPRFSGLQFPNYSSELNVNALELDDSALYLCASSSGYQETQYFGPGTRLLVL.

This clone was picked up a small number of times. This chain joins TRBV19 and TRBJ2-7; 7 bases line up with TRBD2. The germline V gene encodes CDR1 LNHDA and CDR2 SQIVND (reference sequence). This CDR3 spans 12 amino acids. CDR3 nucleotides: TGTGCAGTCTGGGGGGGATCCAACGAGCAGTACTTC. Protein: CAVWGGSNEQYF.

The chain has TRBV9 and TRBJ1-4, with D possibly matching TRBD1 (6 bases). V was pared by 0 bases and J by 10 bases, with 10 bases between. This CDR3 region has 13 residues. Germline CDR1 SGDLS, CDR2 YYNGEE. The CDR3: CASSVDGGGKLFF. DNA for the CDR3: TGTGCCAGCAGCGTAGACGGGGGCGGAAAACTGTTTTTT. The full variable domain, completed using reference TRBV9 and TRBJ1-4, is DSGVTQTPKHLITATGQRVTLRCSPRSGDLSVYWYQQSLDQGLQFLIQYYNGEERAKGNILERFSAQQFPDLHSELNLSSLELGDSALYFCASSVDGGGKLFFGSGTQLSVL.

This clone was observed a single time. This rearrangement joins TRBV27 to TRBJ2-7; no clear D. Germline loops: CDR1 MNHEY, CDR2 SMNVEV (reference sequence). V was trimmed by 5 bases and J by 3 bases, leaving 14 bases between them. The CDR3 is made up of 14 amino acids. CDR3 protein: CASSPRTVNYEQYF. The DNA for the CDR3 is TGTGCCAGCAGTCCGAGGACCGTAAACTACGAGCAGTACTTC.

This clone was found a few times. The chain recombines TRBV12-5 with TRBJ1-2; 7 bases line up with TRBD1. The CDR3 sequence is 16 residues long. Germline lookup yields CDR1 LGHNT and CDR2 FRNRAP. V shed 2 bases and J 0 bases; nucleotides not matched to a gene: 6. CDR3 bases: TGTGCTAGTGGTTTGACATCAGGGGGGGCTAACTATGGCTACACCTTC. Its translation: CASGLTSGGANYGYTF. The full variable domain, in which reference TRBV12-5 and TRBJ1-2 provide the parts outside the CDR3, is DARVTQTPRHKVTEMGQEVTMRCQPILGHNTVFWYRQTMMQGLELLAYFRNRAPLDDSGMPKDRFSAEMPDATLATLKIQPSEPRDSAVYFCASGLTSGGANYGYTFGSGTRLTVV.

J is TRBJ2-2 and V is TRBV2, with TRBD1 identical over 9 bases. The CDR3 is made up of 14 amino acids. CDR1 and CDR2 from the germline V gene are SNHLY and FYNNEI. J lost 4 bases, V lost 6 bases, and 3 bases had no gene match. The CDR3: CASRGTGSTGELFF. In DNA form, the CDR3 reads TGTGCCAGCAGGGGGACAGGGAGCACCGGGGAGCTGTTTTTT. The full variable domain, rest sourced from reference TRBV2 and TRBJ2-2, is EPEVTQTPSHQVTQMGQEVILRCVPISNHLYFYWYRQILGQKVEFLVSFYNNEISEKSEIFDDQFSVERPDGSNFTLKIRSTKLEDSAMYFCASRGTGSTGELFFGEGSRLTVL.

The rearrangement uses TRBV10-3 and TRBJ2-1, with D possibly matching TRBD1 (6 bases). Trimming removed 0 bases at V and 10 bases at J, with 10 bases between. Germline assignment: CDR1 ENHRY and CDR2 SYGVKD. The CDR3 runs 13 residues. The chain's CDR3 is CAISESTGQEQFF. The CDR3, as DNA: TGTGCCATCAGTGAGTCGACTGGACAGGAGCAGTTCTTC.

The gene calls are TRBV11-2 and TRBJ2-3; 8 bases align to TRBD2. Germline V gene sequence: CDR1 SGHAT, CDR2 FQNNGV. V was pared by 1 base and J by 5 bases, with 8 bases of the junction left unmatched. The CDR3 is 16 residues long. The CDR3: CASSLGNGRAIDTQYF. CDR3 sequence (DNA): TGTGCCAGCAGCTTAGGAAACGGGAGGGCCATAGATACGCAGTATTTT.

The CDR3 DNA reads as TGTGCCAGCAGCTTCGCCGCCCTCCGTCTAGCCAAAAACATTCAGTACTTC. This codes for CASSFAALRLAKNIQYF. The chain is built from TRBV11-2 and TRBJ2-4; D unclear. CDR3 size: 17 residues. Trimming took 3 bases from V and 0 from J, leaving 15 bases between them. Looked up from germline, CDR1 is SGHAT and CDR2 is FQNNGV.

The rearrangement links TRBV5-4 to TRBJ1-4; D not certain. V lost 4 bases, J lost 4 bases, and 8 bases lay in between. The CDR3 has 13 amino acids. Germline V gene sequence: CDR1 SGHNT, CDR2 YYREEE (reference sequence). The CDR3 protein is CASSIGSNEKLFF. Written as DNA, the CDR3 is TGTGCCAGCAGCATTGGAAGTAATGAAAAACTGTTTTTT. The complete variable domain, with remaining parts taken from reference TRBV5-4 and TRBJ1-4, reads ETGVTQSPTHLIKTRGQQVTLRCSSQSGHNTVSWYQQALGQGPQFIFQYYREEENGRGNFPPRFSGLQFPNYSSELNVNALELDDSALYLCASSIGSNEKLFFGSGTQLSVL.

V is TRBV11-2 and J is TRBJ2-5, with unresolved D. Between the trimmed V and J ends, which lost 0 bases and 7 bases, there was a span of 15 bases. CDR1 and CDR2 from the germline V gene are SGHAT and FQNNGV. The CDR3 is 15 residues long. This chain's CDR3 is CASSLDIGPEGTQYF. CDR3 nucleotide sequence: TGTGCCAGCAGCTTAGATATCGGGCCCGAAGGGACCCAGTACTTC.

In its sample, this clone was seen once. This sample includes further DNA sequences coding for the same CDR3. The chain couples TRBV9 to TRBJ2-7, with 8 bases identical to TRBD1. Unmatched junction bases numbered 6, after V lost 0 bases and J lost 4 bases. This CDR3 contains 15 residues. The germline V gene encodes CDR1 SGDLS and CDR2 YYNGEE. CDR3 residues: CASSVGQGTIYEQYF. The CDR3 coding sequence is TGTGCCAGCAGCGTAGGACAGGGGACAATATACGAGCAGTACTTC.